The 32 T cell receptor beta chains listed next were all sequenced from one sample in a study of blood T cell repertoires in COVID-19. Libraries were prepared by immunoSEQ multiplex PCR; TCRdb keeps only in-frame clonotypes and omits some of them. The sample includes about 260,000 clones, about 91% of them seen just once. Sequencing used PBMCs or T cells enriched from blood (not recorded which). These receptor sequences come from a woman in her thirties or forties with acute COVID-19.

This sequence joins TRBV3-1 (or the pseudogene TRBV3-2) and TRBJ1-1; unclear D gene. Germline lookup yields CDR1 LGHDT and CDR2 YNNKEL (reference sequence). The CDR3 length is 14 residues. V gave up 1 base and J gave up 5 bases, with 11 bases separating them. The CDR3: CASSQVRQKTEAFF. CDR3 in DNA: TGTGCCAGCAGCCAAGTCAGGCAGAAAACTGAAGCTTTCTTT.

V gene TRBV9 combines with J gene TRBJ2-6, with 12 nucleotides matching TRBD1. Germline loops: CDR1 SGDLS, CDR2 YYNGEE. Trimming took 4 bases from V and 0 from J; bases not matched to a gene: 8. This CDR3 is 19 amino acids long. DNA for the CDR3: TGTGCCAGCAGCCCGACCTGGGGACAGGGGGCCTCTGGGGCCAACGTCCTGACTTTC. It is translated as CASSPTWGQGASGANVLTF.

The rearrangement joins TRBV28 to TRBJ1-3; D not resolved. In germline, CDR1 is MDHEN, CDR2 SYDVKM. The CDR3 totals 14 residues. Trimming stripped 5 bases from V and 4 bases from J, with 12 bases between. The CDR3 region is CASSPRSRGNTIYF. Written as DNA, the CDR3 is TGTGCCAGCAGTCCCCGCTCGAGGGGAAACACCATATATTTT. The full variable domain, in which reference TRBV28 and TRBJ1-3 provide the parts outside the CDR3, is DVKVTQSSRYLVKRTGEKVFLECVQDMDHENMFWYRQDPGLGLRLIYFSYDVKMKEKGDIPEGYSVSREKKERFSLILESASTNQTSMYLCASSPRSRGNTIYFGEGSWLTVV.

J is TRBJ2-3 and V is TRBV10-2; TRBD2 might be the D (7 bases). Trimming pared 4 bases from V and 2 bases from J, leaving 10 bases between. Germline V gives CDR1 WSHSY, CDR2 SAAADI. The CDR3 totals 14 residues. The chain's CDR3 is CASSVAGATDTQYF. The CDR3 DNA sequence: TGCGCCAGCAGTGTGGCGGGGGCCACAGATACGCAGTATTTT.

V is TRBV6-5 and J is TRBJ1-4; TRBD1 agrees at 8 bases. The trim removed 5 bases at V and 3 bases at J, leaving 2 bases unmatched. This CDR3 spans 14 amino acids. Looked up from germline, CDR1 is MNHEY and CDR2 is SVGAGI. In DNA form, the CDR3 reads TGTGCCAGCAGTCGACAGGGGTCTAATGAAAAACTGTTTTTT. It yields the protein CASSRQGSNEKLFF.

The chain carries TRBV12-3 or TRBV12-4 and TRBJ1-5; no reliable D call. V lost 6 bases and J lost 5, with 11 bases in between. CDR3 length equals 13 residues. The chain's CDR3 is CASRKREYQPQHF. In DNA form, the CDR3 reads TGTGCCAGCAGAAAAAGGGAGTATCAGCCCCAGCATTTT.

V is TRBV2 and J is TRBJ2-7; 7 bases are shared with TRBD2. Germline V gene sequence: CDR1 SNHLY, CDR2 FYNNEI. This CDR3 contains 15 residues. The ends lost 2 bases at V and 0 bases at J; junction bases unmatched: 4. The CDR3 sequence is CASSESGAGSYEQYF. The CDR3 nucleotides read TGTGCCAGCAGTGAAAGCGGGGCCGGCTCCTACGAGCAGTACTTC. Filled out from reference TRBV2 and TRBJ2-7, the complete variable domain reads EPEVTQTPSHQVTQMGQEVILRCVPISNHLYFYWYRQILGQKVEFLVSFYNNEISEKSEIFDDQFSVERPDGSNFTLKIRSTKLEDSAMYFCASSESGAGSYEQYFGPGTRLTVT.

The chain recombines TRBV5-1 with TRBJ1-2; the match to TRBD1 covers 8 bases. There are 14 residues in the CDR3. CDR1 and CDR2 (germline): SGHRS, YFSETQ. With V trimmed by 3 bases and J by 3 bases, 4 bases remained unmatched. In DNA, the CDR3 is TGCGCCAGCAGCTCGCCGGACAGGGACTATGGCTACACCTTC. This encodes CASSSPDRDYGYTF.

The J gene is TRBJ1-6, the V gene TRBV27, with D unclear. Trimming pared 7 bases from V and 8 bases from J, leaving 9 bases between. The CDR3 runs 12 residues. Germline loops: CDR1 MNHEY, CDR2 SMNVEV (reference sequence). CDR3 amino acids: CASTTADSPLHF. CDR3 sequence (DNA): TGTGCCAGCACTACAGCGGATTCACCCCTCCACTTT.

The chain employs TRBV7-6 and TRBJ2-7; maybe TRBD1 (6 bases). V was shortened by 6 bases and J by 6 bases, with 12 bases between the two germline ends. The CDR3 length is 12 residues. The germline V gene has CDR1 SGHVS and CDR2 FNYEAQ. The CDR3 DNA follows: TGTGCCAGCAGTCCCCGAGGGGGCGAGCAGTACTTC. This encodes CASSPRGGEQYF. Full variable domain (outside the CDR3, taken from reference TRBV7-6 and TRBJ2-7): GAGVSQSPRYKVTKRGQDVALRCDPISGHVSLYWYRQALGQGPEFLTYFNYEAQQDKSGLPNDRFSAERPEGSISTLTIQRTEQRDSAMYRCASSPRGGEQYFGPGTRLTVT.

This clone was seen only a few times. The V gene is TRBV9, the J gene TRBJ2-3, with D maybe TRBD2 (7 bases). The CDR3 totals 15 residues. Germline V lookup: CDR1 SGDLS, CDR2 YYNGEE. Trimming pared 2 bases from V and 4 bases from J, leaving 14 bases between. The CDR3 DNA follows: TGTGCCAGCAGCGTGTGGAGGGGGGGCGCAGATACGCAGTATTTT. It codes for CASSVWRGGADTQYF. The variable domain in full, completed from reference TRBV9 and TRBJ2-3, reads DSGVTQTPKHLITATGQRVTLRCSPRSGDLSVYWYQQSLDQGLQFLIQYYNGEERAKGNILERFSAQQFPDLHSELNLSSLELGDSALYFCASSVWRGGADTQYFGPGTRLTVL.

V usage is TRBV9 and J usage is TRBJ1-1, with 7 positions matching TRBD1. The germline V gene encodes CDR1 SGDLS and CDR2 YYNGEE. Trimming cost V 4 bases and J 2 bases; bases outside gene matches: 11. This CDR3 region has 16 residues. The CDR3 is CASSKQSRGANTEAFF. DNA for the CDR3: TGTGCCAGCAGCAAACAAAGCAGGGGGGCAAACACTGAAGCTTTCTTT.

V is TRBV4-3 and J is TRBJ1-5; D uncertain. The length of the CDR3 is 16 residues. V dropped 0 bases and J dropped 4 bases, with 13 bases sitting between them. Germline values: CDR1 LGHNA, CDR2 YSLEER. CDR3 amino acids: CASSQEPHGRNQPQHF. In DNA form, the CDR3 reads TGCGCCAGCAGCCAAGAACCGCACGGGAGAAATCAGCCCCAGCATTTT.

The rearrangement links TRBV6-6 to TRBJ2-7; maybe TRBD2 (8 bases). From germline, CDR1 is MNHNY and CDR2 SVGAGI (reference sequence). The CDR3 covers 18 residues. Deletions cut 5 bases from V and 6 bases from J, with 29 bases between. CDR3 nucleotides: TGTGCCAGCAGTCGTCTCGGGACAGCCCTTTTAGCGGGACCCGAGCAGTACGTC. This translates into CASSRLGTALLAGPEQYV.

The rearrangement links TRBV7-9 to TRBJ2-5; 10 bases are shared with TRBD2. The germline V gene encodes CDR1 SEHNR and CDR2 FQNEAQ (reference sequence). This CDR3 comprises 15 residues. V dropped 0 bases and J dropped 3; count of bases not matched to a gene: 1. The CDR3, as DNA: TGTGCCAGCAGCTTAGCCCTAGCGGGAGAAGAGACCCAGTACTTC. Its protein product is CASSLALAGEETQYF.

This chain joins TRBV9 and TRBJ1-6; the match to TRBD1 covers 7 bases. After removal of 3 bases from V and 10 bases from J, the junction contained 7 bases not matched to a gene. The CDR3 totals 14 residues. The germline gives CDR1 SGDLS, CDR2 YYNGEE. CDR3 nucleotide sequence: TGTGCCAGCAGCGCCCGGGACAGTTGGTCACCCCTCCACTTT. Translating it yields CASSARDSWSPLHF. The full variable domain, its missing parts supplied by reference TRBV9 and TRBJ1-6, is DSGVTQTPKHLITATGQRVTLRCSPRSGDLSVYWYQQSLDQGLQFLIQYYNGEERAKGNILERFSAQQFPDLHSELNLSSLELGDSALYFCASSARDSWSPLHFGNGTRLTVT.

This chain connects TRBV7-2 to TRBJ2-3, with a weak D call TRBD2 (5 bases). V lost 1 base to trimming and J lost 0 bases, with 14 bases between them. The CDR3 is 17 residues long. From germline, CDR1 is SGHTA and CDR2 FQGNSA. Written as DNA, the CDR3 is TGTGCCAGCAGCTTAGAACGCGGGCCAACTAGCACAGATACGCAGTATTTT. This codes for CASSLERGPTSTDTQYF.

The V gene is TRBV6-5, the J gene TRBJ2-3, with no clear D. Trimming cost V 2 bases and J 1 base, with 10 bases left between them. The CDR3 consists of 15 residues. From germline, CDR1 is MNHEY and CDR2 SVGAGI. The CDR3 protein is CASSYTRLGTDTQYF. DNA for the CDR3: TGTGCCAGCAGTTACACCCGGCTAGGCACAGATACGCAGTATTTT.

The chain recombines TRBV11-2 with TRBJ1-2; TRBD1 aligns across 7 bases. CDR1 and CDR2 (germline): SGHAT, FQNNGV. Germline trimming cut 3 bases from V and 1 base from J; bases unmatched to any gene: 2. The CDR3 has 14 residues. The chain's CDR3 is CASSFGTDNYGYTF. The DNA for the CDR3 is TGTGCCAGCAGCTTCGGGACAGATAACTATGGCTACACCTTC.

The CDR3 spells CAIGTGGIHQPQHF. The DNA for the CDR3 is TGTGCCATCGGGACAGGGGGTATCCATCAGCCCCAGCATTTT. This chain uses TRBV10-3 with TRBJ1-5; 11 nucleotides match TRBD1. The CDR3 length is 14 residues. V lost 8 bases to trimming and J lost 5 bases; unmatched junction nucleotides: 5. Germline V gene data show CDR1 as ENHRY and CDR2 as SYGVKD.

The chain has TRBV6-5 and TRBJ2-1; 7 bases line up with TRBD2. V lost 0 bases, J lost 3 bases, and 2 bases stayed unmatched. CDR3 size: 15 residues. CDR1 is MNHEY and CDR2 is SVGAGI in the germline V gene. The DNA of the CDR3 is TGTGCCAGCAGTTACTCTGGCGGGAGCTACAATGAGCAGTTCTTC. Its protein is CASSYSGGSYNEQFF.

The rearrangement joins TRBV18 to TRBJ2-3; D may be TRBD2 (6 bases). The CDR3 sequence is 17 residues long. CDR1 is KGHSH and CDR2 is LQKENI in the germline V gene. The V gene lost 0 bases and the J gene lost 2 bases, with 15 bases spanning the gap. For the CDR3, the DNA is TGTGCCAGCTCACCACCAATTACTCAGGGACTCACAGATACGCAGTATTTT. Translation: CASSPPITQGLTDTQYF. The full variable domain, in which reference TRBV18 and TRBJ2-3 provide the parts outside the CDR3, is NAGVMQNPRHLVRRRGQEARLRCSPMKGHSHVYWYRQLPEEGLKFMVYLQKENIIDESGMPKERFSAEFPKEGPSILRIQQVVRGDSAAYFCASSPPITQGLTDTQYFGPGTRLTVL.

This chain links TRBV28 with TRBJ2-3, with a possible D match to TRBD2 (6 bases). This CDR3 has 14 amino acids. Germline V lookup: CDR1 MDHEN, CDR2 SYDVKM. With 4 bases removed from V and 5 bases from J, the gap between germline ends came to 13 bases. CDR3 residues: CASSSRGSGDTQYF. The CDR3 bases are TGTGCCAGCAGTTCCCGGGGGTCGGGAGATACGCAGTATTTT.

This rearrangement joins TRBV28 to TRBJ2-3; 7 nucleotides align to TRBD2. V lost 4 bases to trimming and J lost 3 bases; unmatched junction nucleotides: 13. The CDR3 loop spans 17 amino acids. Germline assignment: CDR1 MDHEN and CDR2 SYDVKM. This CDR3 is CASSYAIGRGITDTQYF. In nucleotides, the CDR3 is TGTGCCAGCAGTTATGCCATCGGGCGGGGGATAACAGATACGCAGTATTTT.

The CDR3 spells CASSSGTGVGTSSDTQYF. CDR3 sequence (DNA): TGTGCCAGCAGTTCCGGGACAGGAGTTGGGACTAGCTCAGATACGCAGTATTTT. The chain recombines TRBV28 with TRBJ2-3; D perhaps matches TRBD2 (9 bases). V was shortened by 4 bases and J by 4 bases, with 24 bases between the two germline ends. This CDR3 contains 18 residues. CDR1 is MDHEN and CDR2 is SYDVKM in the germline V gene.

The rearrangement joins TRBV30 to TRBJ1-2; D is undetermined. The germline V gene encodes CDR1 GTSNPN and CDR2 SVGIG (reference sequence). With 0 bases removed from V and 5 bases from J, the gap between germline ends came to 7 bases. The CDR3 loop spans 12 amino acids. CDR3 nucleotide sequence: TGTGCCTGGAGTGTAACAGAATATGGCTACACCTTC. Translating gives CAWSVTEYGYTF.

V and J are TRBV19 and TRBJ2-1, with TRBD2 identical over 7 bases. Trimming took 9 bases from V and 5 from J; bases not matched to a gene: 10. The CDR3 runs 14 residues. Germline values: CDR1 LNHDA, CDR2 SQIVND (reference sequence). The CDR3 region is CASALAEFHNEQFF. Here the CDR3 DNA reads TGTGCCAGCGCCCTAGCGGAGTTTCACAATGAGCAGTTCTTC.

The CDR3 is CASSSETGFNQPQHF. CDR3 nucleotide sequence: TGTGCCAGCAGTTCCGAGACAGGGTTCAATCAGCCCCAGCATTTT. The V gene is TRBV6-5, the J gene TRBJ1-5; 7 nucleotides match TRBD1. The V gene's germline CDR1 is MNHEY and CDR2 SVGAGI. This CDR3 comprises 15 residues. J lost 3 bases, V lost 4 bases, and 6 bases had no gene match.

The CDR3 region is CASSPGHPPGELFF. CDR3 coding DNA: TGTGCCAGCAGCCCGGGACACCCCCCGGGGGAGCTGTTTTTT. The chain recombines TRBV7-9 with TRBJ2-2, with D tentatively TRBD1 (6 bases). Trimming left V 5 bases short and J 8 bases short, with 15 bases between. The CDR3 has 14 residues. CDR1 and CDR2 (germline): SEHNR, FQNEAQ (reference sequence). The entire variable domain, with the rest obtained from reference TRBV7-9 and TRBJ2-2, is as follows: DTGVSQNPRHKITKRGQNVTFRCDPISEHNRLYWYRQTLGQGPEFLTYFQNEAQLEKSRLLSDRFSAERPKGSFSTLEIQRTEQGDSAMYLCASSPGHPPGELFFGEGSRLTVL.

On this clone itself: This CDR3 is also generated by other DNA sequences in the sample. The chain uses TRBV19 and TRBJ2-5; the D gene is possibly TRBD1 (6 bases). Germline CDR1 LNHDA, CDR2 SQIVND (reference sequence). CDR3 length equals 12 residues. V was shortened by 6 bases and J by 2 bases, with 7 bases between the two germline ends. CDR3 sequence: CASSRGQETQYF. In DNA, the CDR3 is TGTGCCAGTAGCAGGGGTCAAGAGACCCAGTACTTC. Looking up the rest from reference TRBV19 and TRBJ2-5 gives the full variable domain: DGGITQSPKYLFRKEGQNVTLSCEQNLNHDAMYWYRQDPGQGLRLIYYSQIVNDFQKGDIAEGYSVSREKKESFPLTVTSAQKNPTAFYLCASSRGQETQYFGPGTRLLVL.

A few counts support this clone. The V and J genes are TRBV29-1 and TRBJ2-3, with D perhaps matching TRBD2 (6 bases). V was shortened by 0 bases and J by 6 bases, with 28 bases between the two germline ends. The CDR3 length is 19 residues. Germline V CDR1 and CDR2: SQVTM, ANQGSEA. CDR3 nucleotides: TGCAGCGTTGAAGATTTTAATGGGGCGGGACTTCGAAGTGAGGATACGCAGTATTTT. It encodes CSVEDFNGAGLRSEDTQYF.

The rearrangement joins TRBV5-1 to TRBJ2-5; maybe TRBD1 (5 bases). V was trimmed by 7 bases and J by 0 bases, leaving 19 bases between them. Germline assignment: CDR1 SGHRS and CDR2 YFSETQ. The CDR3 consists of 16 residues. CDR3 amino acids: CASGPRTGVYQETQYF. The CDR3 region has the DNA TGCGCCAGCGGCCCGAGAACAGGAGTCTACCAAGAGACCCAGTACTTC.